This T cell receptor beta chain was sequenced in a study of T cell changes during pregnancy in multiple sclerosis. Germline CDR1 and CDR2: ENHRY and SYGVKD. CDR3 length: 13 residues. V was pared by 2 bases and J by 4 bases, with 1 base of the junction left unmatched. Using immunoSEQ multiplex PCR, the repertoire was profiled, and TCRdb retains in-frame clones only, with some absent. The table has around 61,000 clones, around nine tenths seen once. The source material was peripheral blood from another person, used as feeder cells. The chain couples TRBV10-3 to TRBJ1-2, with TRBD1 matching 7 bases. The source is a human donor whose cells served as feeder cells for cultures in a pregnancy study. The CDR3 nucleotides read TGTGCCATCAGTGAGGACAGGGTCTATGGCTACACCTTC. It encodes CAISEDRVYGYTF.